The source of this TCR beta chain is a study of tumor-infiltrating lymphocytes in primary liver carcinoma. For the study at large: Those enrolled were patients of both sexes, who were aged 30 to 69 years.

Overall study findings and caveats: Overlap in tumor-adjacent and tumor-blood pairs fell below that of tumor region pairs. A significantly higher top-250-clone fraction was found in tumors than in blood (p = 0.039).

Without any cell sorting, roughly 17-31 mg of bulk tissue yielded co-extracted RNA and DNA. The patients had histopathologically diagnosed primary liver carcinoma, and their disease was treated by surgical resection. The investigators made TCR beta cDNA from approximately 510 ng total RNA, using a constant-region primer. Each TCR beta library was derived from three nested multiplex PCR rounds that employed slightly modified ARM-PCR. The first two PCR rounds used TRBV1-TRBV30 primers with a Cbeta primer, 10 cycles each. TCRdb reprocessed the multiplex PCR reads with MiXCR, giving one entry per CDR3 protein. There are over 100,000 distinct CDR3 sequences in the sample; around 70% occur only once, and about 8% lies in the top ten. About this clonotype itself: Its cognate antigen is unknown. The junction does not match germline at one end; this may be a read error.

The CDR3 is made up of 17 amino acids. Germline V lookup: CDR1 SGHAT, CDR2 FQNNGV. Sequencing was done on a sample of tumor-adjacent normal liver tissue. The sequence was collected from a woman in her fifties or sixties with primary liver carcinoma and hepatitis B virus infection. This sequence joins TRBV11-2 and TRBJ2-7; either TRBD1 or TRBD2 may fit D (5 bases each). The CDR3 DNA reads TGTACCAGCAGCTTATATCATTCCGCAGGGAGATTTCACGAGCAGTACTTC. It codes for CTSSLYHSAGRFHEQYF.